What follows are 16 T cell receptor beta chains derived from one specimen sequenced in a study of beta chain features in type 1 diabetes. Study outcomes and limitations: The study found moderately but significantly shorter TCRB CDR3s in all four CD4+ subsets of Type 1 diabetes patients.

These receptors lack a known antigen. The study reverse transcribed the entire isolated RNA, so it sequenced expressed TCRB transcripts. Method: immunoSEQ multiplex PCR; TCRdb's copy keeps in-frame clones and lacks some. The table shows almost 350,000 clones, with roughly a tenth occurring only once. Sequencing was done on a sample of central memory CD4+ T cells from blood. These receptors were taken from a man younger than 40 with type 1 diabetes.

There are a few counts of this clone. The chain joins TRBV6-1 to TRBJ1-5; unclear D gene. CDR3 length: 14 amino acids. Germline V lookup: CDR1 MNHNS, CDR2 SASEGT. V lost 8 bases and J lost 0, with 11 bases in between. CDR3 region: CASRAAYSNQPQHF. The CDR3 coding sequence is TGTGCCAGCCGGGCAGCTTATAGCAATCAGCCCCAGCATTTT.

Note on this clone: One junction end does not reproduce the germline sequence, and a read error may be involved. V usage is TRBV7-7 and J usage is TRBJ2-5; D is possibly TRBD1 or TRBD2 (6 bases each). Germline CDR1 reads SSHAT; CDR2 reads FNYEAQ (reference sequence). This CDR3 is 18 amino acids long. CDR3 nucleotide sequence: TGTGCTAGCAGTGCTGCCCCGCCAGCCCGAGGGGGGCGGGAGACCCAGTACTTC. This gives the protein CASSAAPPARGGRETQYF.

This clone was counted between two and nine times. The rearrangement uses TRBV9 and TRBJ2-6; D unresolved. Germline assignment: CDR1 SGDLS and CDR2 YYNGEE. The ends were cut back, 0 bases at V and 0 bases at J, with 7 bases in the middle. The CDR3 is 16 residues long. The CDR3 DNA is TGTGCCAGCAGCGTAGGCTCGGACTCTGGGGCCAACGTCCTGACTTTC. It encodes CASSVGSDSGANVLTF.

This clone has only a few counts. The chain combines TRBV15 with TRBJ2-5; the D gene could be TRBD1 or TRBD2 (5 bases each). Germline loops: CDR1 LNHNV, CDR2 YYDKDF (reference sequence). This CDR3 is built from 16 residues. V was trimmed by 1 base and J by 5 bases, leaving 17 bases between them. CDR3 loop: CATSRGDASPRETQYF. In DNA form, the CDR3 reads TGTGCCACCAGCAGAGGGGACGCCTCACCTCGGGAGACCCAGTACTTC.

The chain recombines TRBV21-1 with TRBJ1-5; TRBD1, the D gene given by the table, was not confirmed from the DNA. TRBV21-1 corresponds to a pseudogene. The CDR3 is 14 residues long. CDR3 in amino acids: CASLRDTRGRPQHF. CDR3 DNA: TGTGCCAGCTTAAGGGACACCAGAGGCCGGCCCCAGCATTTT.

This clone was counted only a few times. CDR3 DNA sequence: TGTGCCAGCAGTGCGCTTGCAGGGGGTACGAACACCGGGGAGCTGTTTTTT. Translated: CASSALAGGTNTGELFF. The gene calls are TRBV6-1 and TRBJ2-2, with 7 bases identical to TRBD1. The V segment lost 4 bases and the J segment 0 bases; nucleotides outside the gene matches: 8. The CDR3 is made up of 17 amino acids. Germline V lookup: CDR1 MNHNS, CDR2 SASEGT.

The gene calls are TRBV5-4 and TRBJ1-6, with TRBD1 matching 8 bases. With 3 bases clipped from V and 10 bases from J, the junction kept 9 bases outside the gene matches. CDR1 and CDR2 from the germline V gene are SGHNT and YYREEE (reference sequence). This CDR3 contains 15 residues. DNA of the CDR3: TGTGCCAGCAGCTCGGCCGCAGGGGGCGAATCACCCCTCCACTTT. It specifies CASSSAAGGESPLHF.

The chain recombines TRBV5-1 with TRBJ2-5; TRBD1 matches at 7 bases. Germline lookup yields CDR1 SGHRS and CDR2 YFSETQ. CDR3 length: 14 residues. Germline trimming cut 4 bases from V and 5 bases from J; bases unmatched to any gene: 8. This CDR3 is CASSEGGARETQYF. CDR3 nucleotide sequence: TGCGCCAGCAGCGAAGGGGGCGCCCGGGAGACCCAGTACTTC.

At least ten counts were recorded for this clone. V usage is TRBV18 and J usage is TRBJ2-5; D perhaps matches TRBD2 (6 bases). Trimming removed 2 bases at V and 4 bases at J, with 20 bases between. In germline, CDR1 is KGHSH, CDR2 LQKENI. CDR3 length: 17 residues. CDR3 nucleotide sequence: TGTGCCAGCTCACCAGGCAGTGGTAGCGGACTGCGAGAGACCCAGTACTTC. It codes for CASSPGSGSGLRETQYF.

The chain carries TRBV7-2 and TRBJ2-7; tentatively, D is TRBD1 (5 bases). Germline V gives CDR1 SGHTA, CDR2 FQGNSA. V lost 6 bases, J lost 3 bases, and 15 bases lay in between. The CDR3 is made up of 14 amino acids. CDR3 region: CASSRTDTNYEQYF. The CDR3 DNA sequence: TGTGCCAGCAGTCGTACGGACACAAACTACGAGCAGTACTTC.

The chain is built from TRBV6-5 and TRBJ2-6; D is uncertain. Germline V gives CDR1 MNHEY, CDR2 SVGAGI. The CDR3 is made up of 13 amino acids. V was pared by 8 bases and J by 2 bases, with 7 bases between. The CDR3 DNA is TGTGCCAGCTCATACCCTGGGGCCAACGTCCTGACTTTC. This translates into CASSYPGANVLTF.

The table lists this clone with a few counts. The chain carries TRBV10-3 and TRBJ1-2, with TRBD1 identical over 9 bases. In germline, CDR1 is ENHRY, CDR2 SYGVKD. After removal of 3 bases from V and 1 base from J, the junction contained 6 bases not matched to a gene. The CDR3 is made up of 16 amino acids. The CDR3 nucleotides read TGTGCCATCAGTGACACCCGGGACAGGGATAACTATGGCTACACCTTC. As protein: CAISDTRDRDNYGYTF.

The CDR3 protein is CASSLRVKETQYF. The CDR3 DNA reads TGTGCCAGCAGCTTGCGGGTCAAAGAGACCCAGTACTTC. V gene TRBV7-2 combines with J gene TRBJ2-5, with D possibly TRBD2 on 5 matching bases. This CDR3 contains 13 residues. With 3 bases removed from V and 3 bases from J, the gap between germline ends came to 8 bases. The V gene's germline CDR1 is SGHTA and CDR2 FQGNSA. Full variable domain (rest looked up from reference TRBV7-2 and TRBJ2-5): GAGVSQSPSNKVTEKGKDVELRCDPISGHTALYWYRQSLGQGLEFLIYFQGNSAPDKSGLPSDRFSAERTGGSVSTLTIQRTQQEDSAVYLCASSLRVKETQYFGPGTRLLVL.

The CDR3 DNA reads TGTGCCAGCAGCGTAGACATACAAGAGACCCAGTACTTC. It specifies CASSVDIQETQYF. The chain has TRBV9 and TRBJ2-5; D call uncertain. V lost 0 bases, J lost 2 bases, and 5 bases lay in between. Looked up from germline, CDR1 is SGDLS and CDR2 is YYNGEE. This CDR3 comprises 13 residues. Combining the CDR3 with reference TRBV9 and TRBJ2-5 gives the whole variable domain DSGVTQTPKHLITATGQRVTLRCSPRSGDLSVYWYQQSLDQGLQFLIQYYNGEERAKGNILERFSAQQFPDLHSELNLSSLELGDSALYFCASSVDIQETQYFGPGTRLLVL.

In DNA form, the CDR3 reads TGTGCCATCAGTAGCCGGGCCGAAGAGACCCAGTACTTC. Its translation is CAISSRAEETQYF. The rearrangement joins TRBV10-3 to TRBJ2-5; the D is unclear. Germline assignment: CDR1 ENHRY and CDR2 SYGVKD. The ends were cut back, 5 bases at V and 3 bases at J, with 10 bases in the middle. The CDR3 is 13 amino acids.

In its sample, this clone was seen a few times. The identical CDR3 is also encoded by other nucleotide sequences in the sample. The CDR3 DNA follows: TGCGCCAGCAGCTGGAAATGGGGTCATAACTATGGCTACACCTTC. Residues: CASSWKWGHNYGYTF. This sequence joins TRBV5-1 and TRBJ1-2; no firm D call. This CDR3 is built from 15 residues. Germline CDR1 is SGHRS and CDR2 is YFSETQ. V lost 3 bases, J lost 1 base, and 13 bases lay in between. The full variable domain, rest sourced from reference TRBV5-1 and TRBJ1-2, is KAGVTQTPRYLIKTRGQQVTLSCSPISGHRSVSWYQQTPGQGLQFLFEYFSETQRNKGNFPGRFSGRQFSNSRSEMNVSTLELGDSALYLCASSWKWGHNYGYTFGSGTRLTVV.